This record concerns one T cell receptor (beta chain) sequence. The antigen remains unidentified. Other DNA sequences from this sample encode an identical CDR3 as well. The data belong to a study of T cells in localized non-small cell lung cancer. Notes on the study in general: Only one tumor region went through sequencing, so heterogeneity may still be there. A higher density of T cells in blood coincided with extended overall survival. The appearance of a median approximately 55 of the top 100 tumor clones was seen in adjacent lung. Measurement of T cell clonality placed uninvolved adjacent lung highest, above the level in tumor.

The data were produced by immunoSEQ multiplex PCR, yet TCRdb's version contains in-frame clones alone and is incomplete. The sample comprises tens of thousands of clones, about three quarters of which are singletons, and about 4.5% rests with the top ten. There are 13 residues in the CDR3. The germline V gene encodes CDR1 SGDLS and CDR2 YYNGEE. Trimming stripped 2 bases from V and 1 base from J, with 6 bases between. Sequenced here: PBMCs, sampled before any cancer treatment. The chain combines TRBV9 with TRBJ2-5, with TRBD2 as a possible D gene (6 bases). The clonotype comes from a woman aged 40 to 75 with stage II lung adenocarcinoma. The CDR3 nucleotides read TGTGCCAGCAGCGTTAGCGGCCAAGAGACCCAGTACTTC. It specifies CASSVSGQETQYF.